This T cell receptor beta chain came from a study of graft-versus-host responses after intestinal transplantation. Study summary: The study gave all recipients anti-thymocyte globulin induction, then tacrolimus and steroids for roughly 3 years.

Whole-study results and caveats: GvH clones appeared in recipient marrow, some first in ileum or blood. High graft-versus-host to host-versus-graft T cell clonal ratios marked allografts of patients with graft-donor macrochimerism. Peak circulating GvH clone levels tracked with early post-transplant HvG declines.

Notes on this clone: Antigen: not known.

Clones were read by immunoSEQ multiplex PCR, and TCRdb kept only the in-frame ones, dropping some. This table has 70,000 to 95,000 clones, approximately 92% appearing once. The ends lost 3 bases at V and 2 bases at J; junction bases unmatched: 2. This CDR3 is built from 15 residues. Germline CDR1 reads SGHRS; CDR2 reads YFSETQ. This receptor was identified in a human donor who was the organ donor for an intestinal transplant. This chain uses TRBV5-1 with TRBJ1-1, with 12 bases aligning to TRBD1. The specimen was unstimulated CD8+ T cells sorted from spleen or lymph node cells, collected before transplant. CDR3 sequence (DNA): TGCGCCAGCAGCTGGGACAGGGGGCATAACACTGAAGCTTTCTTT. Its protein product is CASSWDRGHNTEAFF.